This T cell receptor beta chain was documented in a study of T-cell reconstitution after alpha-beta-depleted transplantation in children. Study-wide results and caveats: Two months or so post-transplant, alpha-beta T cells reportedly derived from several hundred expanded graft clones.

Preparation of the TCRbeta library was carried out with unique molecular identifiers. TCRdb reprocessed the PCR reads via MiXCR and lists one record per CDR3 protein. Here the sample spans 250,000 to 400,000 distinct CDR3 sequences, approximately 23% being singletons. Note on this clonotype: Its target is unknown.

The CDR3 is 15 residues long. The germline V and J ends were trimmed by 5 bases and 0 bases, with 13 bases remaining between them. CDR1 is SGHRS and CDR2 is YFSETQ in the germline V gene. The chain couples TRBV5-1 to TRBJ2-3, with a tentative D call TRBD2 (6 bases). Here the sequenced sample was PBMCs, mostly from graft donor cells, taken 180 days after TCRalphabeta/CD19-depleted stem cell transplant. This clonotype originated in a male patient between 10 and 17 years old who had a stem cell transplant for acute lymphoblastic leukemia, so the T cells may come from the graft donor. The CDR3 protein is CASRPVGTSTDTQYF. CDR3 bases: TGCGCCAGCAGGCCAGTAGGGACTAGCACAGATACGCAGTATTTT.